Presented here are 10 T cell receptor beta chains from one specimen sequenced in a study of blood T cells in healthy people across ages. A J-beta primer mix and a sample-barcoded 5' primer were used in a second PCR of roughly 6 to 12 cycles. TCRdb used MiXCR to reprocess the 5' RACE reads, holding one entry per CDR3 protein. Counted here are approximately 810,000 distinct CDR3 sequences, about 30% occurring once; the ten biggest clones make up approximately 15%. Material: blood. These receptors came from a woman aged 80 or over in good health.

This sequence joins TRBV30 and TRBJ1-6; no clear D gene. Germline values: CDR1 GTSNPN, CDR2 SVGIG (reference sequence). Trimming shortened V by 0 bases and J by 10 bases, and 16 bases separated the two germline ends. The CDR3 length is 15 residues. CDR3 in amino acids: CAWSVLRGNRSPLHF. In nucleotides, the CDR3 is TGTGCCTGGAGTGTACTGCGGGGAAATAGATCACCCCTCCACTTT.

This clonotype was found a few times. The V and J genes are TRBV30 and TRBJ2-3; D gene uncertain. Trimming stripped 3 bases from V and 2 bases from J, with 12 bases between. Per germline, CDR1 GTSNPN and CDR2 SVGIG (reference sequence). The CDR3 totals 14 residues. CDR3 loop: CAWRVGGTTDTQYF. CDR3 coding DNA: TGTGCCTGGAGAGTAGGCGGAACCACAGATACGCAGTATTTT.

This clonotype showed up many times. The chain links TRBV20-1 to TRBJ2-5, with D possibly being TRBD1 (8 bases). The germline V gene has CDR1 DFQATT and CDR2 SNEGSKA (reference sequence). Trimming left V 3 bases short and J 5 bases short, with 16 bases between. The CDR3 sequence is 14 residues long. For the CDR3, the DNA is TGCAGTGCTAGTGACGACAGGGGAGGGGAGACCCAGTACTTC. Protein: CSASDDRGGETQYF.

In this sample, this clonotype turned up many times. The chain combines TRBV7-2 with TRBJ2-5; TRBD2 aligns across 7 bases. The germline V gene encodes CDR1 SGHTA and CDR2 FQGNSA. Trimming removed 0 bases from V and 1 base from J; junction bases left unmatched: 8. The CDR3 length is 17 residues. CDR3 nucleotide sequence: TGTGCCAGCAGCTTAGCGCCCCTTACGGGGGGCCAAGAGACCCAGTACTTC. This translates into CASSLAPLTGGQETQYF. The whole variable domain, filled in from reference TRBV7-2 and TRBJ2-5, reads GAGVSQSPSNKVTEKGKDVELRCDPISGHTALYWYRQSLGQGLEFLIYFQGNSAPDKSGLPSDRFSAERTGGSVSTLTIQRTQQEDSAVYLCASSLAPLTGGQETQYFGPGTRLLVL.

There are a few counts of this clonotype. The rearrangement links TRBV6-6 to TRBJ1-4; D is ambiguous. Trimming removed 2 bases from V and 0 bases from J, with 4 bases in between. The CDR3 runs 14 residues. Per germline, CDR1 MNHNY and CDR2 SVGAGI (reference sequence). CDR3 in amino acids: CASSYRPTNEKLFF. The CDR3 nucleotides are TGTGCCAGCAGTTACAGGCCAACTAATGAAAAACTGTTTTTT.

With respect to this clonotype: A read error may be the cause here, since a much bigger clone is one base away. The CDR3 sequence is CASSYMADRITDTQYF. The CDR3 nucleotides are TGTGCCAGCAGTTACATGGCGGATAGGATAACAGATACGCAGTATTTT. The chain combines TRBV6-2 or TRBV6-3 with TRBJ2-3; D is unclear. The CDR3 loop spans 16 amino acids. CDR1 is MNHEY and CDR2 is SVGEGT in the germline V gene. With 2 bases removed from V and 3 bases from J, the gap between germline ends came to 15 bases.

This clonotype was detected only a few times. The chain employs TRBV7-6 and TRBJ2-3; the match to TRBD2 covers 11 bases. V shed 5 bases and J 3 bases; nucleotides not matched to a gene: 13. The CDR3 length is 18 residues. The V gene's germline CDR1 is SGHVS and CDR2 FNYEAQ. Here the CDR3 DNA reads TGTGCCAGCAGCGTCCGGTACGGGCTAGCGGGAGGAACAGATACGCAGTATTTT. Translated: CASSVRYGLAGGTDTQYF.

The chain couples TRBV24-1 to TRBJ2-1; 14 nucleotides agree with TRBD2. The CDR3 totals 17 residues. Germline-derived CDR1 and CDR2 are KGHDR and SFDVKD. The V and J ends lost 4 bases and 8 bases, in that order; junction bases with no gene match: 9. CDR3: CATSEGTSGRRGDEQFF. The CDR3 nucleotides read TGTGCCACCAGTGAGGGGACTAGCGGGAGACGGGGCGATGAGCAGTTCTTC.

This clonotype was detected many times. This CDR3 is CSARGGGDTDTQYF. DNA of the CDR3: TGCAGTGCTAGAGGAGGGGGTGACACAGATACGCAGTATTTT. V is TRBV20-1 and J is TRBJ2-3; tentative D call: TRBD1 (6 bases). The CDR3 runs 14 residues. V was clipped by 1 base and J by 2 bases, with 10 bases between them. From germline, CDR1 is DFQATT and CDR2 SNEGSKA (reference sequence).

Note on this clonotype: One junction end does not reproduce the germline sequence, and a read error may be involved. The rearrangement uses TRBV7-6 and TRBJ2-3; unclear D gene. The CDR3 extends over 16 amino acids. CDR1 and CDR2 from the germline V gene are SGHVS and FNYEAQ. Written as DNA, the CDR3 is TGTGCCGGCAGCCCATCCGTTGGGCCCAGCACAGATACGCAGTATTTT. Translated: CAGSPSVGPSTDTQYF.